These 15 T cell receptor beta chains were all obtained from the same sample, sequenced in a study of CD8+ T cells in alopecia areata. Once RNA had been extracted, it was reverse transcribed into cDNA to act as the sequencing template. The protocol was immunoSEQ multiplex PCR, while the TCRdb copy is restricted to in-frame clones and leaves out a portion. The table shows about 200,000 clones, with approximately 53% occurring only once. The sample was CD8+ T cells sorted from blood. Source of these receptors: a human donor in good health.

The V and J genes are TRBV29-1 and TRBJ2-7; no clear D gene. Germline CDR1 SQVTM, CDR2 ANQGSEA. V lost 3 bases and J lost 6, with 6 bases in between. The CDR3 is made up of 10 amino acids. Written as DNA, the CDR3 is TGCAGCGTTGAGAACGGCGAGCAGTACTTC. Amino acid sequence: CSVENGEQYF.

The CDR3 coding sequence is TGTGCCATCAGTGAGTCGCCAGGCAGCGGCACTGAAGCTTTCTTT. Residues: CAISESPGSGTEAFF. The chain joins TRBV10-3 to TRBJ1-1, with D hard to call. Germline assignment: CDR1 ENHRY and CDR2 SYGVKD. The germline V and J ends were trimmed by 0 bases and 4 bases, with 12 bases remaining between them. This CDR3 has 15 residues.

The V gene is TRBV10-2, the J gene TRBJ1-2; D gene ambiguous. Trimming took 7 bases from V and 7 from J, leaving 16 bases between them. CDR1 is WSHSY, CDR2 SAAADI, per germline. This CDR3 contains 13 residues. The CDR3: CASTNTPAGGYTF. The CDR3 bases are TGCGCCAGCACTAATACTCCAGCTGGTGGCTACACCTTC.

This sequence joins TRBV30 and TRBJ1-1; D uncertain. CDR1 is GTSNPN and CDR2 is SVGIG in the germline V gene (reference sequence). The ends were cut back, 0 bases at V and 6 bases at J, with 11 bases in the middle. The CDR3 spans 13 residues. The CDR3 nucleotides are TGTGCCTGGAGTGTAATCGTTGGGGCTGAAGCTTTCTTT. It translates to CAWSVIVGAEAFF.

J is TRBJ1-1 and V is TRBV27; possibly TRBD1 for D (6 bases). The germline V gene encodes CDR1 MNHEY and CDR2 SMNVEV (reference sequence). This CDR3 region has 16 residues. V was trimmed by 1 base and J by 4 bases, leaving 16 bases between them. CDR3 region: CASSLLPDRFGTEAFF. In DNA, the CDR3 is TGTGCCAGCAGTTTATTGCCCGACAGGTTCGGCACTGAAGCTTTCTTT.

This clone was seen a handful of times. The V call is TRBV5-6, the J call TRBJ2-1; D is possibly TRBD2 (6 bases). The V end lost 1 base, the J end lost 5 bases, and 16 bases lay between the germline ends. The germline gives CDR1 SGHDT, CDR2 YYEEEE. The CDR3 sequence is 16 residues long. CDR3 in amino acids: CASSLWVRGKNNEQFF. The CDR3 DNA is TGTGCCAGCAGCTTGTGGGTACGGGGGAAAAACAATGAGCAGTTCTTC.

The chain is built from TRBV29-1 and TRBJ1-1, with D maybe TRBD1 (5 bases). CDR1 is SQVTM and CDR2 is ANQGSEA in the germline V gene. Trimming left V 7 bases short and J 4 bases short, with 16 bases between. The length of the CDR3 is 13 residues. CDR3 in DNA: TGCAGCGCCCACATCGGGGCAGGCACTGAAGCTTTCTTT. The encoded protein is CSAHIGAGTEAFF.

The rearrangement joins TRBV29-1 to TRBJ1-2, with D uncertain. This CDR3 is 9 amino acids long. In germline, CDR1 is SQVTM, CDR2 ANQGSEA. For the CDR3, the DNA is TGCGGTACGGACTATGGCTACACCTTC. Protein product: CGTDYGYTF.

This chain connects TRBV6-5 to TRBJ1-2; the D is unclear. From germline, CDR1 is MNHEY and CDR2 SVGAGI. This CDR3 spans 16 amino acids. Trimming left V 0 bases short and J 0 bases short, with 11 bases between. CDR3 loop: CASSYSVSNANYGYTF. The CDR3 nucleotides read TGTGCCAGCAGTTACTCGGTATCCAATGCTAACTATGGCTACACCTTC.

The sample holds one count of this clone. This chain links TRBV27 with TRBJ1-2; D gene unclear. CDR3 length: 12 residues. CDR1 is MNHEY and CDR2 is SMNVEV in the germline V gene (reference sequence). Trimming stripped 5 bases from V and 8 bases from J, with 12 bases between. CDR3 nucleotides: TGTGCCAGCAGTCCGCTGGGGTTCGGCTACACCTTC. It specifies CASSPLGFGYTF.

The CDR3 DNA follows: TGCGCCAGCAGCCCCGGGACAGGGACCTTCTATGGCTACACCTTC. Its protein product is CASSPGTGTFYGYTF. The rearrangement links TRBV5-1 to TRBJ1-2; 9 bases agree with TRBD1. The CDR3 contains 15 residues. Germline assignment: CDR1 SGHRS and CDR2 YFSETQ. V dropped 4 bases and J dropped 4; count of bases not matched to a gene: 8.

The rearrangement uses TRBV5-6 and TRBJ1-6; tentative D call: TRBD1 (5 bases). The V end was cut by 5 bases, the J end by 7 bases, with 13 bases between. CDR3 length: 14 residues. Germline values: CDR1 SGHDT, CDR2 YYEEEE. Here the CDR3 DNA reads TGTGCCAGCAGTCCCGACAGCGTAAATTCACCCCTCCACTTT. Translated: CASSPDSVNSPLHF.

This clone was seen more than once but under ten times. This chain uses TRBV10-3 with TRBJ2-7; D unresolved. Germline CDR1 and CDR2: ENHRY and SYGVKD. V lost 2 bases to trimming and J lost 5 bases, with 4 bases between them. This CDR3 is 11 amino acids long. This CDR3 is CAISEGHEQYF. The CDR3 DNA is TGTGCCATCAGTGAGGGCCACGAGCAGTACTTC.

This clone was counted between two and nine times. The chain has TRBV27 and TRBJ2-4; unclear D gene. Germline CDR1 and CDR2: MNHEY and SMNVEV (reference sequence). This CDR3 spans 12 amino acids. V was pared by 3 bases and J by 7 bases, with 7 bases between. The CDR3 spells CASSLPGNIQYF. The DNA for the CDR3 is TGTGCCAGCAGTTTGCCCGGTAACATTCAGTACTTC.

The V call is TRBV7-9, the J call TRBJ1-5; D not resolved. CDR1 is SEHNR and CDR2 is FQNEAQ in the germline V gene (reference sequence). Trimming removed 6 bases from V and 2 bases from J, with 14 bases in between. This CDR3 comprises 15 residues. The CDR3 here is CASSYRAGGNQPQHF. CDR3 bases: TGTGCCAGCAGTTATAGGGCCGGTGGCAATCAGCCCCAGCATTTT.